Listed below are T cell receptor beta chains from one sample, sequenced in a study of T cell responses to AZD1222 COVID-19 vaccine. Data came from immunoSEQ multiplex PCR; TCRdb stores just in-frame clones and leaves some out. This table holds more than 110,000 clones, 90% found once. The sequences come from peripheral blood, collected on day 0 of AZD1222 vaccination. The origin of the receptors is an adult in good health. Both conserved end residues are part of each CDR3.

TRBV11-2	TRBJ1-3	CASSPGTGGNTIYF
TRBV9	TRBJ2-3	CASSVEDRGTQYF
TRBV7-8	TRBJ2-1	CASSPRLAGGYNEQFF
TRBV6-2/TRBV6-3	TRBJ2-7	CASSPFIAPASYEQYF
TRBV5-4	TRBJ2-7	CASSLPGVNEQYF
TRBV5-6	TRBJ1-2	CASSRANYGYTF
TRBV6-5	TRBJ1-1	CASSSRPVNTEAFF
TRBV6-6	TRBJ2-7	CASVIGLRGHEQYF
TRBV28	TRBJ1-1	CASSPWAGGAEAFF
TRBV30	TRBJ1-2	CAWWDRGYRYGYTF
TRBV19	TRBJ1-5	CASSIGGESQPQHF
TRBV6-7	TRBJ1-1	CASSCTVGLGTEAFF